The rows below give T cell receptor beta chains drawn from one sample of a study of T cells after yellow fever vaccination. One entry per CDR3 protein results from TCRdb running MiXCR on the 5' RACE reads. The data show 510,000 or so distinct CDR3 sequences, roughly 19% seen once. Specimen: PBMCs, collected 15 days after the yellow fever booster vaccination. The receptors originated from a man in his thirties or forties who received the YFV17D yellow fever vaccine. Each CDR3 is given with its conserved first and last residue. D genes are given only for firm matches. Size is omitted from some rows. Given values are once, few, many or a class for expanded clones.

TRBV29-1,few,.,TRBJ2-1,TGCAGCCCGTATATCCCCCAATACAATGAGCAGTTCTTC,CSPYIPQYNEQFF
TRBV6-5,few,TRBD2,TRBJ2-1,TGTGCCAGCAGTTCTTGGACTAGCGGAAACAATGAGCAGTTCTTC,CASSSWTSGNNEQFF
TRBV29-1,.,.,TRBJ2-1,TGCAGCGTTGAAGGGTGGGGGACCTCCTACAATGAGCAGTTCTTC,CSVEGWGTSYNEQFF
TRBV25-1,.,.,TRBJ2-1,TGTGCCAGCGCTCAACTCGGGCGGGCCTACAATGAGCAGTTCTTC,CASAQLGRAYNEQFF
TRBV7-9,.,.,TRBJ1-1,TGTGCCAGCAGCTTAGCGGCCGGGAGGACTGACACTGAAGCTTTCTTT,CASSLAAGRTDTEAFF
TRBV7-2,.,.,TRBJ2-1,TGTGCCAGCACCCTCACAGTAAATGAGCAGTTCTTC,CASTLTVNEQFF
TRBV7-2,few,.,TRBJ1-2,TGTGCCAGCAGCTGGACAGCCCTTAATCGGGGCTACACCTTC,CASSWTALNRGYTF
TRBV15,few,.,TRBJ2-7,TGTGCCACCAGCAGAGATGTCGGATACTACGAGCAGTACTTC,CATSRDVGYYEQYF
TRBV5-1,.,TRBD2,TRBJ2-7,TGCGCCAGCAGCGGTGGGGGGACTAGCGGGAGTCCCTACGAGCAGTACTTC,CASSGGGTSGSPYEQYF
TRBV12-3/TRBV12-4,few,.,TRBJ2-7,TGTGCCAGCAGTTCTTGGGACGAGCAGTACTTC,CASSSWDEQYF
TRBV10-3,many,TRBD2,TRBJ2-3,TGTGCCACCCGACGGGGAGGGTCCACAGATACGCAGTATTTT,CATRRGGSTDTQYF
TRBV5-1,.,.,TRBJ2-5,TGCGCCAGCAGCTTTGAAGGGGCAGAGACCCAGTACTTC,CASSFEGAETQYF
TRBV10-3,few,.,TRBJ2-2,TGTGCCATCAGTGAGTCCCTCACCGGGGAGCTGTTTTTT,CAISESLTGELFF
TRBV12-3/TRBV12-4,.,.,TRBJ2-3,TGTGCCAGCAGTGTCCCCGGGGATACGCAGTATTTT,CASSVPGDTQYF
TRBV3-1,.,.,TRBJ2-1,TGTGCCAGCAGCCGCCAGGAAGCGGACCCCTCCTACAATGAGCAGTTCTTC,CASSRQEADPSYNEQFF
TRBV7-9,.,.,TRBJ1-6,TGTGCCAGCAGCTTAGCGGACTTGTCTTCACCCCTCCACTTT,CASSLADLSSPLHF
TRBV4-3,few,TRBD2,TRBJ2-1,TGCGCCAGCAGCCAAGATCGGACTAGCGGGAGTTTGGGTGAGCAGTTCTTC,CASSQDRTSGSLGEQFF